The 23 T cell receptor beta chains reported below all come from one sample, sequenced in a study of beta chain features in type 1 diabetes. Isolated RNA was reverse transcribed in full, so expressed TCRB transcripts were sequenced. Using immunoSEQ multiplex PCR, the repertoire was profiled, and TCRdb retains in-frame clones only, with some absent. The sample gives approximately 470,000 clones, around 30% of which show up once; roughly 0.06% is in the top ten. The sequenced material came from naive CD4+ T cells from blood. These receptors came from a man between 18 and 29 years old in good health.

This clone was seen a few times. The V gene is TRBV7-9, the J gene TRBJ2-2, with a weak D call TRBD2 (5 bases). CDR1 is SEHNR, CDR2 FQNEAQ, per germline (reference sequence). The CDR3 extends over 12 amino acids. Deletions cut 5 bases from V and 5 bases from J, with 6 bases between. CDR3 sequence reads: CASSGGTGELFF. The DNA of the CDR3 is TGTGCCAGCAGCGGCGGGACCGGGGAGCTGTTTTTT.

Details on this clone: The same CDR3 arises from other DNA sequences in this sample as well. V and J are TRBV27 and TRBJ2-3; 10 bases are a match to TRBD2. The CDR3 is 14 residues long. V lost 5 bases, J lost 3 bases, and 2 bases stayed unmatched. Germline values: CDR1 MNHEY, CDR2 SMNVEV (reference sequence). This CDR3 is CASSQAGGTDTQYF. The DNA for the CDR3 is TGTGCCAGCAGTCAAGCGGGGGGGACAGATACGCAGTATTTT.

The genes are TRBV30 and TRBJ2-5; no firm D call. CDR3 length equals 13 residues. Looked up from germline, CDR1 is GTSNPN and CDR2 is SVGIG (reference sequence). The V end lost 6 bases, the J end lost 4 bases, and 15 bases lay between the germline ends. CDR3 in DNA: TGTGCCTGCACGAAGGGTTTTCTAGAGACCCAGTACTTC. It translates to CACTKGFLETQYF. The full variable domain, its missing parts supplied by reference TRBV30 and TRBJ2-5, is SQTIHQWPATLVQPVGSPLSLECTVEGTSNPNLYWYRQAAGRGLQLLFYSVGIGQISSEVPQNLSASRPQDRQFILSSKKLLLSDSGFYLCACTKGFLETQYFGPGTRLLVL.

This clone was detected a few times. V is TRBV14 and J is TRBJ2-1; TRBD1 is a possible D gene (5 bases). This CDR3 has 12 residues. Germline-derived CDR1 and CDR2 are SGHDN and FVKESK. The ends were cut back, 4 bases at V and 9 bases at J, with 10 bases in the middle. The CDR3, as DNA: TGTGCCAGCAGCCGAAGTAGGGGTGAGCAGTTCTTC. This codes for CASSRSRGEQFF.

CDR3 in amino acids: CASQKARGQGNYGYTF. DNA for the CDR3: TGTGCCAGCCAGAAGGCGCGCGGACAGGGAAACTATGGCTACACCTTC. This sequence joins TRBV2 and TRBJ1-2, with 8 bases identical to TRBD1. With V trimmed by 8 bases and J by 2 bases, 13 bases remained unmatched. CDR1 and CDR2 from the germline V gene are SNHLY and FYNNEI. The CDR3 is made up of 16 amino acids.

The chain combines TRBV30 with TRBJ1-5, with unresolved D. Trimming cost V 0 bases and J 6 bases, with 12 bases left between them. The CDR3 loop spans 14 amino acids. Germline V gene lookup returns CDR1 GTSNPN and CDR2 SVGIG (reference sequence). CDR3 in amino acids: CAWSVGRSVQPQHF. The CDR3 nucleotides read TGTGCCTGGAGTGTAGGGCGGTCGGTTCAGCCCCAGCATTTT.

This chain connects TRBV19 to TRBJ2-1, with D possibly TRBD1 on 5 matching bases. With 1 base removed from V and 5 bases from J, the gap between germline ends came to 9 bases. CDR1 is LNHDA and CDR2 is SQIVND in the germline V gene (reference sequence). This CDR3 has 14 amino acids. This CDR3 reads CASSIVSGNNEQFF. CDR3 coding DNA: TGTGCCAGTAGTATAGTGTCAGGGAACAATGAGCAGTTCTTC.

This clone has a handful of counts. This chain connects TRBV5-1 to TRBJ2-1, with a possible D match to TRBD1 (5 bases). The CDR3 has 13 amino acids. Per the germline V gene, CDR1 is SGHRS and CDR2 is YFSETQ. V lost 2 bases and J 6 bases, leaving 9 bases between the germline ends. The CDR3 here is CASSFQGSNEQFF. The CDR3 nucleotides read TGCGCCAGCAGCTTTCAGGGAAGCAATGAGCAGTTCTTC.

This clone came up a few times. The CDR3 sequence: CAWSGGREQYF. CDR3 sequence (DNA): TGTGCCTGGAGCGGCGGGAGGGAGCAGTACTTC. The J gene is TRBJ2-7, the V gene TRBV30, with TRBD2 identical over 8 bases. CDR3 size: 11 residues. Trimming cost V 3 bases and J 7 bases; bases outside gene matches: 2. Germline V gene data show CDR1 as GTSNPN and CDR2 as SVGIG (reference sequence).

The rearrangement uses TRBV7-2 and TRBJ2-7; D call uncertain. In germline, CDR1 is SGHTA, CDR2 FQGNSA. Trimming shortened V by 2 bases and J by 3 bases, and 2 bases separated the two germline ends. The CDR3 consists of 11 residues. The CDR3 is CASSLRYEQYF. The CDR3 region has the DNA TGTGCCAGCAGCTTACGCTACGAGCAGTACTTC. The full variable domain, rest sourced from reference TRBV7-2 and TRBJ2-7, is GAGVSQSPSNKVTEKGKDVELRCDPISGHTALYWYRQSLGQGLEFLIYFQGNSAPDKSGLPSDRFSAERTGGSVSTLTIQRTQQEDSAVYLCASSLRYEQYFGPGTRLTVT.

V is TRBV27 and J is TRBJ1-2; 8 nucleotides align to TRBD1. The CDR3 is 13 residues long. The V gene end was trimmed by 6 bases and the J gene end by 3 bases; junction bases not matched to a gene: 3. Germline-derived CDR1 and CDR2 are MNHEY and SMNVEV (reference sequence). The CDR3 region has the DNA TGTGCCAGCAGACAGGGGGTACACTATGGCTACACCTTC. Residues: CASRQGVHYGYTF.

This clone was seen only a few times. This CDR3 is also generated by other DNA sequences in the sample. J is TRBJ2-3 and V is TRBV2; D is unclear. From germline, CDR1 is SNHLY and CDR2 FYNNEI. V lost 3 bases, J lost 1 base, and 5 bases lay in between. The CDR3 runs to 13 residues. Here the CDR3 DNA reads TGTGCCAGCAGTGAGCAGGGCACAGATACGCAGTATTTT. Translated, it gives CASSEQGTDTQYF.

In this sample, this clone turned up a few times. This sequence joins TRBV30 and TRBJ2-1; D gene uncertain. The germline gives CDR1 GTSNPN, CDR2 SVGIG (reference sequence). The CDR3 spans 13 residues. Trimming removed 3 bases from V and 6 bases from J, with 12 bases in between. In DNA, the CDR3 is TGTGCCTGGAGCTGGACCACGGGCAATGAGCAGTTCTTC. It codes for CAWSWTTGNEQFF.

The chain is built from TRBV6-5 and TRBJ2-1, with unresolved D. CDR1 is MNHEY, CDR2 SVGAGI, per germline. CDR3 length: 15 amino acids. Between the trimmed V and J ends, which lost 4 bases and 0 bases, there was a span of 10 bases. The CDR3 bases are TGTGCCAGCAGTTGGATATCCAGCTCCTACAATGAGCAGTTCTTC. Its translation is CASSWISSSYNEQFF.

The chain has TRBV7-2 and TRBJ2-7; no clear D gene. V was cut by 1 base and J by 3 bases, with 7 bases left in between. Germline values: CDR1 SGHTA, CDR2 FQGNSA. The CDR3 covers 13 residues. For the CDR3, the DNA is TGTGCCAGCAGCTTAGTTGACGGCTACGAGCAGTACTTC. Translating it yields CASSLVDGYEQYF.

Only one count was recorded for this clone. CDR3 bases: TGTGCCAGCAGCGGAGGGCGGGAGGGCCGTCGGGAGACCCAGTACTTC. It codes for CASSGGREGRRETQYF. V gene TRBV7-2 combines with J gene TRBJ2-5; TRBD2 matches at 9 bases. V shed 5 bases and J 5 bases; nucleotides not matched to a gene: 12. Germline V gene lookup returns CDR1 SGHTA and CDR2 FQGNSA. This CDR3 region has 16 residues.

This clone appeared a few times. The chain links TRBV30 to TRBJ2-1; TRBD2 agrees at 8 bases. The V gene's germline CDR1 is GTSNPN and CDR2 SVGIG (reference sequence). CDR3 length equals 13 residues. J was trimmed by 2 bases and V by 8 bases; bases with no gene match: 5. In DNA form, the CDR3 reads TGTGCCACGGCGGGAGGAGCCTACAATGAGCAGTTCTTC. Its translation: CATAGGAYNEQFF.

This clone occurred a few times. This chain links TRBV29-1 with TRBJ1-1, with unresolved D. Trimming stripped 0 bases from V and 4 bases from J, with 12 bases between. This CDR3 spans 14 amino acids. Germline CDR1 reads SQVTM; CDR2 reads ANQGSEA. The CDR3 region is CSVEDRLAGTEAFF. DNA of the CDR3: TGCAGCGTTGAAGATCGGTTAGCAGGCACTGAAGCTTTCTTT.

The rearrangement uses TRBV20-1 and TRBJ1-2; no firm D call. Germline values: CDR1 DFQATT, CDR2 SNEGSKA (reference sequence). The CDR3 is 11 residues long. Trimming shortened V by 3 bases and J by 2 bases, and 4 bases separated the two germline ends. CDR3 DNA sequence: TGCAGTGCTAGCTGGAACTATGGCTACACCTTC. As protein: CSASWNYGYTF.

The chain recombines TRBV6-6 with TRBJ2-1; tentative D call: TRBD1 (7 bases). Germline loops: CDR1 MNHNY, CDR2 SVGAGI (reference sequence). Trimming left V 7 bases short and J 7 bases short, with 8 bases between. The CDR3 length is 11 residues. This chain's CDR3 is CASTGGNEQFF. DNA for the CDR3: TGTGCCAGCACAGGGGGGAATGAGCAGTTCTTC.

The table lists this clone with a few counts. The J gene is TRBJ2-1, the V gene TRBV7-8; D gene uncertain. Germline CDR1 SGHVS, CDR2 FQNEAQ. The V and J ends lost 0 bases and 10 bases respectively, with 13 bases between them. CDR3 size: 14 residues. The CDR3, as DNA: TGTGCCAGCAGCTTAGCCCAAACATGGCAGGAGCAGTTCTTC. Translation: CASSLAQTWQEQFF.

This clone was observed a few times. The V gene is TRBV25-1, the J gene TRBJ2-5; a possible D gene is TRBD2 (6 bases). Germline-derived CDR1 and CDR2 are MGHDK and SYGVNS. CDR3 length equals 16 residues. Trimming took off 2 bases at V and 0 bases at J, with 13 bases between the two ends. The CDR3 loop reads CASSERGLKYQETQYF. CDR3 sequence (DNA): TGTGCCAGCAGTGAAAGGGGACTGAAGTACCAAGAGACCCAGTACTTC.

The chain recombines TRBV30 with TRBJ2-7, with D perhaps TRBD1 (6 bases). The CDR3 is 11 residues long. In germline, CDR1 is GTSNPN, CDR2 SVGIG (reference sequence). Trimming cost V 3 bases and J 12 bases, with 15 bases left between them. The CDR3 DNA follows: TGTGCCTGGAGGGCAGGGGCGCGGTCGTACTTC. Its translation is CAWRAGARSYF.